Listed here are 30 T cell receptor beta chains from one sample, sequenced in a study of blood T cell repertoires in COVID-19. Sequencing used immunoSEQ multiplex PCR; TCRdb keeps in-frame clones, though not all of them. The sample lists about 170,000 clones; about 87% were seen once. The source material was peripheral blood. All receptors come from a woman over 75 with COVID-19, enrolled during active disease.

This clone was detected only once. V usage is TRBV29-1 and J usage is TRBJ1-2, with 7 bases identical to TRBD1. Germline values: CDR1 SQVTM, CDR2 ANQGSEA. The length of the CDR3 is 15 residues. The trim removed 2 bases at V and 7 bases at J, leaving 13 bases unmatched. The CDR3 sequence is CSVELGTARIAGYTF. The CDR3 bases are TGCAGCGTTGAACTCGGGACAGCCAGGATCGCTGGCTACACCTTC.

The V and J genes are TRBV6-5 and TRBJ1-2; TRBD1 might be the D (5 bases). V lost 4 bases and J 3 bases, leaving 12 bases between the germline ends. The CDR3 loop spans 14 amino acids. Germline V gene sequence: CDR1 MNHEY, CDR2 SVGAGI. The CDR3 DNA reads as TGTGCCAGCAGTTCCCTCCAGACAGACTATGGCTACACCTTC. Amino acid sequence: CASSSLQTDYGYTF.

This clone was found a few times. The CDR3 sequence: CASSLGQGSYNEQFF. The CDR3 DNA sequence: TGTGCCAGCAGCCTCGGACAGGGTTCCTACAATGAGCAGTTCTTC. The V call is TRBV9, the J call TRBJ2-1, with 8 bases lining up with TRBD1. Losses at the gene ends were 4 bases for V and 1 base for J; bases not matched to a gene: 4. The CDR3 has 15 residues. Germline V gives CDR1 SGDLS, CDR2 YYNGEE.

The J gene is TRBJ2-1, the V gene TRBV24-1; 9 bases line up with TRBD1. Trimming removed 5 bases from V and 0 bases from J; junction bases left unmatched: 4. The CDR3 contains 16 residues. CDR1 is KGHDR and CDR2 is SFDVKD in the germline V gene. This CDR3 is CATSGGQGSSYNEQFF. CDR3 sequence (DNA): TGTGCCACCAGTGGGGGACAGGGTAGCTCCTACAATGAGCAGTTCTTC.

This clone was detected only once. The CDR3 loop is CASSVPEGAGGYTF. The CDR3 DNA follows: TGTGCCAGTAGTGTCCCGGAGGGGGCAGGTGGCTACACCTTC. V usage is TRBV19 and J usage is TRBJ1-2; 7 nucleotides match TRBD1. CDR1 and CDR2 (germline): LNHDA, SQIVND (reference sequence). V gave up 5 bases and J gave up 7 bases; unmatched junction bases: 10. This CDR3 region has 14 residues.

The rearrangement links TRBV19 to TRBJ2-4; TRBD1 is a possible D gene (7 bases). The germline CDR1 and CDR2 sequences are LNHDA and SQIVND (reference sequence). Trimming left V 5 bases short and J 8 bases short, with 16 bases between. This CDR3 comprises 14 residues. CDR3 region: CASSPSGGRDIQYF. For the CDR3, the DNA is TGTGCCAGTAGTCCCTCAGGGGGGCGAGACATTCAGTACTTC.

This chain uses TRBV27 with TRBJ1-2; 10 nucleotides match TRBD1. Germline V gives CDR1 MNHEY, CDR2 SMNVEV (reference sequence). The CDR3 has 15 residues. The V gene end was trimmed by 5 bases and the J gene end by 1 base; junction bases not matched to a gene: 4. The CDR3 loop is CASSIGQGDNYGYTF. For the CDR3, the DNA is TGTGCCAGCAGTATAGGACAGGGGGATAACTATGGCTACACCTTC.

The chain combines TRBV28 with TRBJ1-6, with 7 bases aligning to TRBD1. Germline values: CDR1 MDHEN, CDR2 SYDVKM. V was pared by 2 bases and J by 7 bases, with 5 bases of the junction left unmatched. CDR3 length: 15 amino acids. CDR3 protein: CASSLDGTANSPLHF. DNA for the CDR3: TGTGCCAGCAGTTTAGATGGGACAGCCAATTCACCCCTCCACTTT.

This clone showed up just a few times. The chain employs TRBV7-2 and TRBJ2-2; 7 positions match TRBD2. CDR1 SGHTA and CDR2 FQGNSA come from the germline V gene. This CDR3 contains 14 residues. The J segment lost 5 bases and the V segment lost 5 bases, leaving 5 bases of the junction unmatched. The CDR3 DNA reads as TGTGCCAGCAGCCGGTCGCGGGAGACCGGGGAGCTGTTTTTT. Protein sequence: CASSRSRETGELFF.

J is TRBJ2-3 and V is TRBV5-1, with 9 nucleotides matching TRBD2. Germline values: CDR1 SGHRS, CDR2 YFSETQ. With V trimmed by 3 bases and J by 3 bases, 8 bases remained unmatched. The CDR3 totals 16 residues. CDR3 nucleotides: TGCGCCAGCAGCTGGCGTCCAGCGGGAGGAACAGATACGCAGTATTTT. Protein: CASSWRPAGGTDTQYF.

The chain couples TRBV7-2 to TRBJ2-3, with 7 bases matching TRBD1. CDR3 length equals 15 residues. Germline lookup yields CDR1 SGHTA and CDR2 FQGNSA. The junction had 6 bases not matched to a gene; V was cut back by 4 bases and J by 2 bases. CDR3 DNA sequence: TGTGCCAGCAGCTCTGACAGGGCTACCACAGATACGCAGTATTTT. It codes for CASSSDRATTDTQYF.

This sequence joins TRBV6-5 and TRBJ2-7; TRBD1 matches 10 bases. The germline V gene has CDR1 MNHEY and CDR2 SVGAGI. The V segment lost 5 bases and the J segment 7 bases; nucleotides outside the gene matches: 11. The CDR3 runs 15 residues. CDR3 DNA sequence: TGTGCCAGCAGTACCTTAGGGACAGGGGTTGGTGAGCAGTACTTC. Its protein is CASSTLGTGVGEQYF.

J is TRBJ1-2 and V is TRBV6-1; D gene uncertain. The germline V gene has CDR1 MNHNS and CDR2 SASEGT. This CDR3 spans 16 amino acids. The V and J ends lost 0 bases and 4 bases respectively, with 15 bases between them. The CDR3 coding sequence is TGTGCCAGCAGTGAAGCGCTCGACTTTGCGGGCTATGGCTACACCTTC. It yields the protein CASSEALDFAGYGYTF.

The chain recombines TRBV3-1 (or the pseudogene TRBV3-2) with TRBJ1-5; TRBD1 might be the D (5 bases). V lost 0 bases and J lost 7, with 13 bases in between. The CDR3 is 15 amino acids. CDR1 LGHDT and CDR2 YNNKEL come from the germline V gene (reference sequence). The CDR3 protein is CASSQDHGRGQPQHF. CDR3 DNA sequence: TGTGCCAGCAGCCAAGATCATGGCCGGGGGCAGCCCCAGCATTTT.

This chain links TRBV6-5 with TRBJ1-5; weak D call: TRBD1 (5 bases). This CDR3 comprises 13 residues. The V end lost 11 bases, the J end lost 6 bases, and 17 bases lay between the germline ends. The germline V gene has CDR1 MNHEY and CDR2 SVGAGI. Here the CDR3 reads CAGSGNLGQPQHF. CDR3 coding DNA: TGTGCCGGTTCAGGGAATTTGGGTCAGCCCCAGCATTTT.

The sample holds one count of this clone. The chain carries TRBV28 and TRBJ2-4, with 7 bases matching TRBD1. CDR3 size: 15 residues. Trimming at V came to 5 bases and at J to 8 bases, leaving 12 bases not matched to a gene. The V gene's germline CDR1 is MDHEN and CDR2 SYDVKM. This chain's CDR3 is CASSTTTGWVDIQYF. As DNA, the CDR3 is TGTGCCAGCAGTACCACGACAGGGTGGGTAGACATTCAGTACTTC.

This clone turned up a few times. This chain links TRBV29-1 with TRBJ1-1; unclear D gene. Germline V lookup: CDR1 SQVTM, CDR2 ANQGSEA. V lost 1 base and J 4 bases, leaving 13 bases between the germline ends. CDR3 size: 14 residues. The CDR3 spells CSVEGPGAGTEAFF. The DNA for the CDR3 is TGCAGCGTTGAAGGCCCGGGAGCCGGCACTGAAGCTTTCTTT. Full variable domain (remainder filled in from reference TRBV29-1 and TRBJ1-1): SAVISQKPSRDICQRGTSLTIQCQVDSQVTMMFWYRQQPGQSLTLIATANQGSEATYESGFVIDKFPISRPNLTFSTLTVSNMSPEDSSIYLCSVEGPGAGTEAFFGQGTRLTVV.

The rearrangement uses TRBV6-5 and TRBJ2-5; TRBD2 agrees at 11 bases. CDR1 is MNHEY, CDR2 SVGAGI, per germline. The CDR3 has 13 amino acids. Trimming removed 7 bases from V and 3 bases from J; junction bases left unmatched: 1. The DNA for the CDR3 is TGTGCCAGCAAACTAGCGGGAGAAGAGACCCAGTACTTC. This codes for CASKLAGEETQYF.

The table lists this clone with a count of one. This chain links TRBV28 with TRBJ1-4; 8 bases map to TRBD1. The CDR3 extends over 18 amino acids. Germline CDR1 MDHEN, CDR2 SYDVKM. The trim removed 6 bases at V and 0 bases at J, leaving 12 bases unmatched. The CDR3 nucleotides are TGTGCCAGCAGAAGTCGCCGGACAGGGTTAGCAACTAATGAAAAACTGTTTTTT. This sequence encodes CASRSRRTGLATNEKLFF.

This rearrangement joins TRBV5-1 to TRBJ2-3; unclear D gene. V lost 6 bases to trimming and J lost 2 bases, with 13 bases between them. CDR3 length: 14 amino acids. Germline V lookup: CDR1 SGHRS, CDR2 YFSETQ. DNA for the CDR3: TGCGCCAGCAAGTCCTCAACTCTCACAGATACGCAGTATTTT. It encodes CASKSSTLTDTQYF.

This clone was counted a single time. J is TRBJ2-7 and V is TRBV7-3; 10 bases match TRBD1. Germline CDR1 is SGHTA and CDR2 is FQGTGA. The CDR3 runs to 14 residues. Germline trimming cut 2 bases from V and 6 bases from J; bases unmatched to any gene: 4. The CDR3 loop is CASSLSTGGSEQYF. The CDR3 DNA follows: TGTGCCAGCAGCTTATCGACAGGGGGCAGCGAGCAGTACTTC.

This chain links TRBV18 with TRBJ2-7, with 7 bases that match TRBD1. The V segment lost 3 bases and the J segment 0 bases; nucleotides outside the gene matches: 8. Germline V gene data show CDR1 as KGHSH and CDR2 as LQKENI. CDR3 length: 16 residues. CDR3 loop: CASSPKTGIGSYEQYF. As DNA, the CDR3 is TGTGCCAGCTCACCTAAGACAGGGATAGGCTCCTACGAGCAGTACTTC.

The rearrangement joins TRBV5-1 to TRBJ1-3, with D perhaps matching TRBD1 (5 bases). Germline V CDR1 and CDR2: SGHRS, YFSETQ. Trimming pared 2 bases from V and 0 bases from J, leaving 12 bases between. CDR3 length equals 16 residues. The CDR3 loop reads CASSFGQGFSGNTIYF. The CDR3 DNA is TGCGCCAGCAGCTTCGGCCAGGGTTTCTCTGGAAACACCATATATTTT.

The chain combines TRBV6-5 with TRBJ1-1; maybe TRBD1 (6 bases). Germline CDR1 MNHEY, CDR2 SVGAGI. The CDR3 runs to 15 residues. Trimming shortened V by 0 bases and J by 1 base, and 9 bases separated the two germline ends. DNA for the CDR3: TGTGCCAGCAGTTACTCGTCGACAGGGAACACTGAAGCTTTCTTT. Translating it yields CASSYSSTGNTEAFF.

This chain links TRBV28 with TRBJ1-5, with 8 nucleotides matching TRBD1. The CDR3 runs to 16 residues. V trimming: 6 bases; J trimming: 1 base; junction bases outside the gene matches: 8. Germline CDR1 MDHEN, CDR2 SYDVKM. CDR3 protein: CASRPPQGGSNQPQHF. The CDR3 nucleotides read TGTGCCAGCAGACCTCCACAGGGGGGCAGCAATCAGCCCCAGCATTTT.

The V and J genes are TRBV5-1 and TRBJ2-4; 13 bases agree with TRBD2. V was clipped by 3 bases and J by 8 bases; unmatched bases: 11. CDR3 length equals 17 residues. From germline, CDR1 is SGHRS and CDR2 YFSETQ. Here the CDR3 reads CASSSGLAGVKVDIQYF. The CDR3 DNA reads TGCGCCAGCAGCTCAGGACTAGCGGGAGTGAAGGTAGACATTCAGTACTTC. Based on the CDR3 plus reference TRBV5-1 and TRBJ2-4, the full variable domain is KAGVTQTPRYLIKTRGQQVTLSCSPISGHRSVSWYQQTPGQGLQFLFEYFSETQRNKGNFPGRFSGRQFSNSRSEMNVSTLELGDSALYLCASSSGLAGVKVDIQYFGAGTRLSVL.

V usage is TRBV2 and J usage is TRBJ1-1; a possible D gene is TRBD1 (5 bases). CDR1 and CDR2 (germline): SNHLY, FYNNEI. This CDR3 region has 11 residues. V lost 6 bases, J lost 3 bases, and 5 bases lay in between. CDR3 sequence: CASRQDTEAFF. The CDR3 DNA follows: TGTGCCAGCAGACAGGACACTGAAGCTTTCTTT.

This sequence joins TRBV10-3 and TRBJ2-6; D may be TRBD1 (6 bases). Per the germline V gene, CDR1 is ENHRY and CDR2 is SYGVKD. V was pared by 0 bases and J by 0 bases, with 12 bases between. The CDR3 runs to 18 residues. CDR3 nucleotides: TGTGCCATCAGTGAGTCTTCAGGGGCGGTCTCTGGGGCCAACGTCCTGACTTTC. It encodes CAISESSGAVSGANVLTF.

The chain is built from TRBV19 and TRBJ1-5; tentatively, D is TRBD1 (5 bases). CDR1 is LNHDA, CDR2 SQIVND, per germline (reference sequence). Between the trimmed V and J ends, which lost 3 bases and 1 base, there was a span of 10 bases. The CDR3 sequence is 15 residues long. The CDR3 loop reads CASSIGGKSNQPQHF. The DNA of the CDR3 is TGTGCCAGTAGTATTGGGGGGAAGAGCAATCAGCCCCAGCATTTT. The full variable domain, its missing parts supplied by reference TRBV19 and TRBJ1-5, is DGGITQSPKYLFRKEGQNVTLSCEQNLNHDAMYWYRQDPGQGLRLIYYSQIVNDFQKGDIAEGYSVSREKKESFPLTVTSAQKNPTAFYLCASSIGGKSNQPQHFGDGTRLSIL.

A remark on this clone: At the DNA level, this CDR3 is encoded by other sequences in the same sample as well. The rearrangement joins TRBV6-6 to TRBJ2-7; no definite D call. Trimming took off 5 bases at V and 0 bases at J, with 8 bases between the two ends. Germline CDR1 is MNHNY and CDR2 is SVGAGI (reference sequence). The CDR3 covers 13 residues. The chain's CDR3 is CASSTPSSYEQYF. CDR3 nucleotide sequence: TGTGCCAGCAGTACCCCTAGCTCCTACGAGCAGTACTTC.